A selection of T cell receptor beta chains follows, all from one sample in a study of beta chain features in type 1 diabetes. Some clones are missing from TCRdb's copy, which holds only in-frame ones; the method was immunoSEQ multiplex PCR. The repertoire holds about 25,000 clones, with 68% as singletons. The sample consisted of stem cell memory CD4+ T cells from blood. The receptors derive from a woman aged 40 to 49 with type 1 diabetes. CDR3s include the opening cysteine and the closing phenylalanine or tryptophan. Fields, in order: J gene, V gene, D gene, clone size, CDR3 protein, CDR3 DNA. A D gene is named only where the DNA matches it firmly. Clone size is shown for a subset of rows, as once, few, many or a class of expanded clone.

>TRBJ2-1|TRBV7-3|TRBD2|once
CASSPTSGRYNEQFF
TGTGCCAGCAGCCCTACTAGCGGCAGGTACAATGAGCAGTTCTTC
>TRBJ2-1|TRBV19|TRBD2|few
CASSILSGRTNNEQFF
TGTGCCAGTAGTATACTATCCGGGAGGACCAACAATGAGCAGTTCTTC
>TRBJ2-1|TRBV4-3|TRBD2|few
CASSQGSSGFNDQFF
TGCGCCAGCAGCCAAGGCTCTAGCGGGTTCAATGATCAGTTCTTC
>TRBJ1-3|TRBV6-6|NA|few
CASSYGATSGNTIYF
TGTGCCAGCAGTTACGGGGCTACCTCTGGAAACACCATATATTTT
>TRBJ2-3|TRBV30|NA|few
CAWSEGLALSTDTQYF
TGTGCCTGGAGTGAGGGCCTAGCGCTTAGCACAGATACGCAGTATTTT
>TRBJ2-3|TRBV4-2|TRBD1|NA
CASSRDRNTDTQYF
TGTGCCAGCAGCCGGGACAGAAACACAGATACGCAGTATTTT
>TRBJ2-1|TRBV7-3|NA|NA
CASSSTTRTENEQFF
TGTGCCAGCAGCTCCACCACCCGGACAGAGAATGAGCAGTTCTTC
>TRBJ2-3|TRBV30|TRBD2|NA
CAWSRTSGKDTQYF
TGTGCCTGGAGTCGGACTAGCGGGAAGGATACGCAGTATTTT
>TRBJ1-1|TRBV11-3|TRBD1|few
CASSPGGTVNTEAFF
TGTGCCAGCAGCCCAGGGGGGACGGTGAACACTGAAGCTTTCTTT
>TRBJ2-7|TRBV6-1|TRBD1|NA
CASSPRDRDYEQYF
TGTGCCAGCAGCCCCCGGGACAGGGACTACGAGCAGTACTTC
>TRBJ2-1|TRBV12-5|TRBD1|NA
CASGLGQGAYNEQFF
TGTGCTAGTGGTTTGGGTCAGGGGGCTTACAATGAGCAGTTCTTC
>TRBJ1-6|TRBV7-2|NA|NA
CASSLVGVNSPLHF
TGTGCCAGCAGCTTAGTGGGAGTCAATTCACCCCTCCACTTT
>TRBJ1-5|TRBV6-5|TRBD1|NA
CASSPGGRSNQPQHF
TGTGCCAGCAGTCCAGGGGGGCGTTCCAATCAGCCCCAGCATTTT
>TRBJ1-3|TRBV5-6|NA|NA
CASRRREGGNTIYF
TGTGCCAGCAGGCGCCGGGAGGGTGGAAACACCATATATTTT
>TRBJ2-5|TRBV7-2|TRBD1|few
CASSVTGGFGQETQYF
TGTGCCAGCAGCGTTACAGGGGGGTTTGGACAAGAGACCCAGTACTTC
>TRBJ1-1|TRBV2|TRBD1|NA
CASNRDRGNTEAFF
TGTGCCAGCAATCGGGACAGGGGGAACACTGAAGCTTTCTTT
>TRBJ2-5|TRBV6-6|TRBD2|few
CASSYSGGGETQYF
TGTGCCAGCAGTTACTCCGGGGGAGGGGAGACCCAGTACTTC
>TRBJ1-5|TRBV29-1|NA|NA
CSVGELYNQPQHF
TGCAGCGTTGGGGAGCTATACAATCAGCCCCAGCATTTT
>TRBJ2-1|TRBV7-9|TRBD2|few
CASSRGLAGGEDEQFF
TGTGCCAGCAGCAGGGGACTAGCGGGGGGAGAGGATGAGCAGTTCTTC
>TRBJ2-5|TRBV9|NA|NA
CASSAAAGAQETQYF
TGTGCCAGCAGCGCCGCTGCGGGGGCCCAAGAGACCCAGTACTTC
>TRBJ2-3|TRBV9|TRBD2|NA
CASSVSLSGLATTEDTQYF
TGTGCCAGCAGCGTCAGCCTCTCGGGACTAGCGACGACAGAAGATACGCAGTATTTT
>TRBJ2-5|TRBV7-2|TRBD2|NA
CASSRAGDQETQYF
TGTGCCAGCAGCCGCGCGGGGGACCAAGAGACCCAGTACTTC
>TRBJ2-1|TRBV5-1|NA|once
CASSPVEGLYNEQFF
TGCGCCAGCAGCCCTGTGGAGGGCCTTTACAATGAGCAGTTCTTC
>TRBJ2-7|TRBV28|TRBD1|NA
CASSSPPGTGVYEQYF
TGTGCCAGCAGTTCACCTCCCGGGACAGGGGTCTACGAGCAGTACTTC
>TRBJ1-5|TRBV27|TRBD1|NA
CGRTGTGLHQPQHF
TGTGGAAGAACCGGGACAGGGCTTCATCAGCCCCAGCATTTT
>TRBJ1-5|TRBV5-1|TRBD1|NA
CASSRGTGGNQPQHF
TGCGCCAGCAGCAGGGGGACAGGGGGCAATCAGCCCCAGCATTTT
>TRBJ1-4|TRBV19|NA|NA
CASSSSGGLVIKLFF
TGTGCCAGTAGTTCCTCCGGAGGGTTGGTGATAAAACTGTTTTTT
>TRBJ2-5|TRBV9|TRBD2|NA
CASSEPGGQETQYF
TGTGCCAGCAGCGAGCCCGGGGGGCAAGAGACCCAGTACTTC
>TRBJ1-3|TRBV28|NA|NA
CASSLSGNTIYF
TGTGCCAGCAGTTTATCGGGAAACACCATATATTTT
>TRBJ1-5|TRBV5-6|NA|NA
CASSFTGFGNQPQHF
TGTGCCAGCAGCTTCACAGGGTTTGGCAATCAGCCCCAGCATTTT
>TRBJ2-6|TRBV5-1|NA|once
CASSFSQGYGANVLTF
TGCGCCAGCAGCTTCTCACAGGGTTACGGGGCCAACGTCCTGACTTTC
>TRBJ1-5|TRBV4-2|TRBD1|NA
CASSHGRTGGKEPQHF
TGTGCCAGCAGCCACGGGAGGACAGGGGGCAAGGAGCCCCAGCATTTT
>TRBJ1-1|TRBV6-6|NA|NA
CASNRGAGTEAFF
TGTGCCAGCAATCGGGGGGCAGGCACTGAAGCTTTCTTT
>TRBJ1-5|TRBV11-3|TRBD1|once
CASSNTGDQPQHF
TGTGCCAGCAGCAACACAGGGGATCAGCCCCAGCATTTT
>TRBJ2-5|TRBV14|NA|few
CASSQENRVRETQYF
TGTGCCAGCAGCCAAGAAAACAGGGTGAGAGAGACCCAGTACTTC
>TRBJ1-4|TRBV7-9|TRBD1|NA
CASSSGQENEKLFF
TGTGCCAGCAGCTCCGGACAGGAAAATGAAAAACTGTTTTTT
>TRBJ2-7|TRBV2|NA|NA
CASSFIYEQYF
TGTGCCAGCAGTTTCATCTACGAGCAGTACTTC
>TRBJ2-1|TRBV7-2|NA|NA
CASSPGKGRKYNEQFF
TGTGCCAGCAGCCCCGGGAAAGGGCGGAAGTACAATGAGCAGTTCTTC
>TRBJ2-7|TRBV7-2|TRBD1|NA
CASSPGTGRAEQYF
TGTGCCAGCAGCCCCGGGACAGGGCGCGCCGAGCAGTACTTC
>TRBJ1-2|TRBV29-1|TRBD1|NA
CSVVTGGDYGYTF
TGCAGCGTTGTGACAGGGGGAGACTATGGCTACACCTTC
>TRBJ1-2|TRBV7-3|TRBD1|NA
CASSLTEGAGYTF
TGTGCCAGCAGCTTAACCGAGGGGGCTGGCTACACCTTC
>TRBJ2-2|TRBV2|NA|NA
CASRPASDRTGELFF
TGTGCCAGCAGACCGGCTAGCGATAGGACCGGGGAGCTGTTTTTT
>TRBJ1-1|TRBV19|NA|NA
CASSIGEGRNTEAFF
TGTGCCAGTAGTATAGGGGAGGGGCGGAACACTGAAGCTTTCTTT
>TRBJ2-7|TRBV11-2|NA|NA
CASSDLNGGPQYF
TGTGCCAGCAGCGACCTGAACGGGGGACCGCAGTACTTC
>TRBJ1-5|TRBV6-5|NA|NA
CASSYEWGGNQPQHF
TGTGCCAGCAGTTACGAGTGGGGAGGAAATCAGCCCCAGCATTTT
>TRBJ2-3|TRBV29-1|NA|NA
CSARGPLTDTQYF
TGCAGCGCCAGGGGTCCCCTCACAGATACGCAGTATTTT
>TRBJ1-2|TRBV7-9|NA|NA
CASSSGQRVYGYTF
TGTGCCAGCAGCTCCGGACAGAGAGTCTATGGCTACACCTTC
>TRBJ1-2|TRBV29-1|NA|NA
CSVEDGRKYGYTF
TGCAGCGTTGAAGACGGGAGGAAATATGGCTACACCTTC
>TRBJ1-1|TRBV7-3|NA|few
CASSLLQGPNTEAFF
TGTGCCAGCAGCTTACTACAGGGTCCGAACACTGAAGCTTTCTTT
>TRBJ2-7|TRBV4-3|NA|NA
CASSQDFYEQYF
TGCGCCAGCAGCCAAGACTTCTACGAGCAGTACTTC
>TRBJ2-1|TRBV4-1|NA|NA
CASSQGQGGSSYNEQFF
TGCGCCAGCAGCCAAGGGCAGGGGGGAAGTAGCTACAATGAGCAGTTCTTC
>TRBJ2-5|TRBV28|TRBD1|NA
CASSSRQGRETQYF
TGTGCCAGCAGTTCACGACAGGGGAGGGAGACCCAGTACTTC
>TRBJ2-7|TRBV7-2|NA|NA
CASSFSSDEQYF
TGTGCCAGCAGCTTTAGTTCGGACGAGCAGTACTTC
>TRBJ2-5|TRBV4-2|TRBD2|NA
CASSRAGDQETQYF
TGTGCCAGCAGCCGCGCGGGGGACCAAGAGACCCAGTACTTC
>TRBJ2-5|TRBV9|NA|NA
CASSGGGRRTGETQYF
TGTGCCAGCAGCGGGGGTGGAAGGCGGACTGGAGAGACCCAGTACTTC
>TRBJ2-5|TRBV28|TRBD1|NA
CASSLSATGAMYQETQYF
TGTGCCAGCAGTTTATCCGCGACAGGGGCGATGTACCAAGAGACCCAGTACTTC